A selection of T cell receptor beta chains follows, all from one sample in a study of blood T cell repertoires in COVID-19. Clones were read by immunoSEQ multiplex PCR, and TCRdb kept only the in-frame ones, dropping some. Of 110,000 to 150,000 clones in the sample, around 86% were seen once. The sample consisted of peripheral blood. The origin of the receptors is a woman older than 75 with acute or convalescent COVID-19. Each CDR3 is given with its conserved first and last residue. D genes are given only for firm matches. Only part of the rows carry a size: once, few, many, or a class if the clone is expanded.

>TRBD1|16|TRBV28|TRBJ1-1|.
TGTGCCAGCAGTACGATAGGGACAGGGATGAACACTGAAGCTTTCTTT
CASSTIGTGMNTEAFF
>TRBD2|15|TRBV7-8|TRBJ2-3|once
TGTGCCAGCAGCCTGCACCGCCTATTGGCGGGAGTACTGTATTTT
CASSLHRLLAGVLYF
>TRBD2|17|TRBV28|TRBJ2-7|.
TGTGCCAGCGGGGGGCTAGCGGGAGCTTCGGGGTCCTACGAGCAGTACTTC
CASGGLAGASGSYEQYF
>TRBD2|16|TRBV4-1|TRBJ2-7|.
TGCGCCAGCAGCCAAGTCCCGGGAGGACGTTTGAACGAGCAGTACTTC
CASSQVPGGRLNEQYF
>TRBD1|15|TRBV28|TRBJ1-2|.
TGTGCCAGCAGTTTTGTCGGACAGGGAAGGAGTGGCTACACCTTC
CASSFVGQGRSGYTF
>TRBD1|15|TRBV5-1|TRBJ1-1|.
TGCGCCAGCAGCACGGGACAGGGGTTGTTGGCTGAAGCTTTCTTT
CASSTGQGLLAEAFF
>.|15|TRBV18|TRBJ2-7|once
TGTGCCAGCTCACCACCGCGCGGGACTGGCTACGAGCAGTACTTC
CASSPPRGTGYEQYF
>TRBD1|16|TRBV5-1|TRBJ2-1|.
TGCGCCAGCAGCTCCCACAGGGGATCCCCCTACAATGAGCAGTTCTTC
CASSSHRGSPYNEQFF
>.|14|TRBV5-1|TRBJ1-3|.
TGCGCCAGCAGTCCTTGGGGGGCTGGAAACACCATATATTTT
CASSPWGAGNTIYF
>.|13|TRBV28|TRBJ2-7|.
TGTGCCAGCAGCTCCCTGGCCCGATACGAGCAGTACTTC
CASSSLARYEQYF
>.|15|TRBV4-1|TRBJ1-1|.
TGCGCCAGCAGCCAGGCGGCAACTCCGAGGACTGAAGCTTTCTTT
CASSQAATPRTEAFF
>.|16|TRBV4-1|TRBJ1-5|.
TGCGCCAGCAGCCAAGATTGGGGCAGGGTACGTCAGCCCCAGCATTTT
CASSQDWGRVRQPQHF
>TRBD1|15|TRBV27|TRBJ1-4|once
TGTGCCAGCAGCCGGACAGGGAATAAAGCTGAAAAACTGTTTTTT
CASSRTGNKAEKLFF
>TRBD1|13|TRBV11-3|TRBJ1-1|.
TGTGCCAGCAGCGCCCAGGGGGGCACTGAAGCTTTCTTT
CASSAQGGTEAFF
>.|18|TRBV21-1|TRBJ1-5|once
TGTGCCAGCAGCAAAGAGGGGCCCGAACATGAGTCCTATCAGCCCCAGCATTTT
CASSKEGPEHESYQPQHF
>TRBD1|13|TRBV7-8|TRBJ1-2|few
TGTGCCAGCAGCCGGGACAGGGGCTACGGCTACACCTTC
CASSRDRGYGYTF
>TRBD2|16|TRBV2|TRBJ2-5|.
TGTGCCAGCAGTGAAGCTGGCGGGGGAGTAGTAGAGACCCAGTACTTC
CASSEAGGGVVETQYF
>.|15|TRBV28|TRBJ2-1|.
TGTGCCAGCAGCCGCCCAGCGGTCACGGACAATGAGCAGTTCTTC
CASSRPAVTDNEQFF
>TRBD2|17|TRBV5-4|TRBJ2-1|.
TGTGCCAGCAGCGGCTCTCGAGGTAGCGGGAGAAACAATGAGCAGTTCTTC
CASSGSRGSGRNNEQFF
>TRBD1|16|TRBV5-1|TRBJ1-5|.
TGCGCCAGCAGGGAGGGGACAGGGGGTATCAATCAGCCCCAGCATTTT
CASREGTGGINQPQHF
>TRBD1|14|TRBV3-1/TRBV3-2|TRBJ1-1|.
TGTGCCAGCAGCCCGTTGGACAGGGTCACTGAAGCTTTCTTT
CASSPLDRVTEAFF
>.|13|TRBV19|TRBJ1-2|.
TGTGCCAGTAGCTGGGACAATTCGTTGGGCTACACCTTC
CASSWDNSLGYTF
>.|13|TRBV5-6|TRBJ2-7|.
TGTGCCAGCAGCTCCTCCGGGGTCTACGAGCAGTACTTC
CASSSSGVYEQYF
>TRBD2|15|TRBV6-1|TRBJ2-1|.
TGTGCCAGCAGTGAAGGGACTAGCGGGAGAAATGAGCAGTTCTTC
CASSEGTSGRNEQFF
>.|16|TRBV19|TRBJ2-7|.
TGTGCCAGTAGTATTTTTTTCAGGGAGGAAGGCTACGAGCAGTACTTC
CASSIFFREEGYEQYF
>.|13|TRBV24-1|TRBJ2-3|.
TGTGCCACCAGTGATCCCCCGACAGATACGCAGTATTTT
CATSDPPTDTQYF
>TRBD2|19|TRBV11-3|TRBJ2-1|once
TGTGCCAGCAGCTTAGATAGGTTCAGCGGGACCCCCCACTACAATGAGCAGTTCTTC
CASSLDRFSGTPHYNEQFF
>TRBD2|16|TRBV4-1|TRBJ2-5|.
TGCGCCAGCAGCCTAGTGCTAGCGGGAGAAGGAGAGACCCAGTACTTC
CASSLVLAGEGETQYF
>.|12|TRBV27|TRBJ2-7|.
TGTGCCAGCAGCACTGGGGCTGTGCGGCAGTACTTC
CASSTGAVRQYF
>.|12|TRBV28|TRBJ1-2|.
TGTGCCAGCAGTTTACATAACTATGGCTACACCTTC
CASSLHNYGYTF
>TRBD1|15|TRBV5-4|TRBJ1-4|.
TGTGCCAGCAGCTCGTCGGGGACAGGGGATGAAAAACTGTTTTTT
CASSSSGTGDEKLFF
>.|12|TRBV29-1|TRBJ1-1|once
TGCAGCGGTTCTAGGATGGGCACTGAAGCTTTCTTT
CSGSRMGTEAFF
>.|12|TRBV2|TRBJ2-7|.
TGTGCCAGCAGCAGACAGGTCCATGAGCAGTACTTC
CASSRQVHEQYF
>.|15|TRBV27|TRBJ1-6|.
TGTGCCAGCACCCCGATAGGGGAAGGGGCTTCACCCCTCCACTTT
CASTPIGEGASPLHF
>TRBD2|16|TRBV24-1|TRBJ2-2|.
TGTGCCACCAGTGATACGGCTAGCGGGGGGGCCGGGGAGCTGTTTTTT
CATSDTASGGAGELFF
>.|13|TRBV28|TRBJ1-1|.
TGTGCCAGCAGTTTTTCCTCCGGAGCTGAAGCTTTCTTT
CASSFSSGAEAFF
>.|12|TRBV6-6|TRBJ2-7|.
TGTGCCAGCAGTTACCTTTCGGGAGCCCAGTACTTC
CASSYLSGAQYF
>TRBD1|13|TRBV7-9|TRBJ2-7|.
TGTGCCAGCAGACGCGGACAGGGCTACGAGCAGTACTTC
CASRRGQGYEQYF
>.|14|TRBV4-2|TRBJ1-6|.
TGTGCCAGCAGGACGGATCTACTCGGGGGGACCCTCCACTTT
CASRTDLLGGTLHF
>TRBD2|16|TRBV5-4|TRBJ2-2|few
TGTGCCAGCAGACACCGGACTAGCGCAAACACCGGGGAGCTGTTTTTT
CASRHRTSANTGELFF
>.|11|TRBV19|TRBJ2-2|.
TGTGCCAGTTCAGGCACCGGGGAGCTGTTTTTT
CASSGTGELFF
>TRBD1|15|TRBV11-2|TRBJ2-2|.
TGTGCCAGCAGCTTGGGGACAGGAAACACCGGGGAGCTGTTTTTT
CASSLGTGNTGELFF
>.|15|TRBV19|TRBJ1-1|.
TGTGCCAGTACGATAGGGAGCAGACTGAACACTGAAGCTTTCTTT
CASTIGSRLNTEAFF
>TRBD1|18|TRBV24-1|TRBJ1-4|.
TGTGCCACCCAGCAAGCCGGGACAGGGATTATCACTAATGAAAAACTGTTTTTT
CATQQAGTGIITNEKLFF
>TRBD2|19|TRBV7-9|TRBJ2-1|many
TGTGCCAGCAGCTCTAGCGGGTACGCGGGCTACCCCCCCTACAATGAGCAGTTCTTC
CASSSSGYAGYPPYNEQFF
>.|15|TRBV19|TRBJ2-1|.
TGTGCCAGTAGTATAGTGGAGAGCTCCTACAATGAGCAGTTCTTC
CASSIVESSYNEQFF
>TRBD2|17|TRBV10-1|TRBJ2-3|.
TGCGCCAGCAGTGAGTCGATTAGCGGGGGTTACACAGATACGCAGTATTTT
CASSESISGGYTDTQYF
>.|15|TRBV6-6|TRBJ1-2|.
TGTGCCAGCAGGAAACAGGGAAACGACTACTATGGCTACACCTTC
CASRKQGNDYYGYTF
>TRBD2|15|TRBV11-3|TRBJ2-1|.
TGTGCCAGCAGCCCGGGGGTAGCGGGAAACAATGAGCAGTTCTTC
CASSPGVAGNNEQFF
>.|14|TRBV6-1|TRBJ1-5|.
TGTGCCAGCAGTGAACGGTCGGGGGGTCAGCCCCAGCATTTT
CASSERSGGQPQHF
>.|14|TRBV5-6|TRBJ1-4|.
TGTGCCAGCAGCCCCAAAATGAAACAGAGAAAACTGTTTTTT
CASSPKMKQRKLFF
>TRBD1|15|TRBV10-3|TRBJ1-2|few
TGTGCCATCAGTGAGATTCTCGGGACAGGGGACGGCTACACCTTC
CAISEILGTGDGYTF
>.|13|TRBV14|TRBJ1-4|.
TGTGCCAGCAGCCAAGAGCGTACGGGGGGATTGTTTTTT
CASSQERTGGLFF
>TRBD2|15|TRBV6-1|TRBJ2-1|.
TGTGCCAGCAGTGAACTAGCGGGGGTTCTACATGGGCAGTTCTTC
CASSELAGVLHGQFF
>.|15|TRBV28|TRBJ1-4|.
TGTGCCAGCAGTTTGGACCGGGAGTCTAATGAAAAACTGTTTTTT
CASSLDRESNEKLFF
>TRBD1|12|TRBV19|TRBJ1-2|.
TGTGCCAGTAGTCGGACAGGCTCCGGCTACACCTTC
CASSRTGSGYTF
>TRBD1|16|TRBV5-1|TRBJ2-3|few
TGCGCCAGCAGCTTGCGCGGGCAGGGGGTCACAGATACGCAGTATTTT
CASSLRGQGVTDTQYF
>.|15|TRBV4-1|TRBJ1-5|.
TGCGCCAGCAGAGACAGAATCTATAGCAATCAGCCCCAGCATTTT
CASRDRIYSNQPQHF
>.|20|TRBV28|TRBJ2-3|.
TGTGCCAGCAGTTTATACGAAGGGGCCGGGGGTTTCACACACACAGATACGCAGTATTTT
CASSLYEGAGGFTHTDTQYF
>.|14|TRBV20-1|TRBJ1-6|.
TGCAGTGCTAGTATACAGGCGCTCGATTCACCCCTCCACTTT
CSASIQALDSPLHF